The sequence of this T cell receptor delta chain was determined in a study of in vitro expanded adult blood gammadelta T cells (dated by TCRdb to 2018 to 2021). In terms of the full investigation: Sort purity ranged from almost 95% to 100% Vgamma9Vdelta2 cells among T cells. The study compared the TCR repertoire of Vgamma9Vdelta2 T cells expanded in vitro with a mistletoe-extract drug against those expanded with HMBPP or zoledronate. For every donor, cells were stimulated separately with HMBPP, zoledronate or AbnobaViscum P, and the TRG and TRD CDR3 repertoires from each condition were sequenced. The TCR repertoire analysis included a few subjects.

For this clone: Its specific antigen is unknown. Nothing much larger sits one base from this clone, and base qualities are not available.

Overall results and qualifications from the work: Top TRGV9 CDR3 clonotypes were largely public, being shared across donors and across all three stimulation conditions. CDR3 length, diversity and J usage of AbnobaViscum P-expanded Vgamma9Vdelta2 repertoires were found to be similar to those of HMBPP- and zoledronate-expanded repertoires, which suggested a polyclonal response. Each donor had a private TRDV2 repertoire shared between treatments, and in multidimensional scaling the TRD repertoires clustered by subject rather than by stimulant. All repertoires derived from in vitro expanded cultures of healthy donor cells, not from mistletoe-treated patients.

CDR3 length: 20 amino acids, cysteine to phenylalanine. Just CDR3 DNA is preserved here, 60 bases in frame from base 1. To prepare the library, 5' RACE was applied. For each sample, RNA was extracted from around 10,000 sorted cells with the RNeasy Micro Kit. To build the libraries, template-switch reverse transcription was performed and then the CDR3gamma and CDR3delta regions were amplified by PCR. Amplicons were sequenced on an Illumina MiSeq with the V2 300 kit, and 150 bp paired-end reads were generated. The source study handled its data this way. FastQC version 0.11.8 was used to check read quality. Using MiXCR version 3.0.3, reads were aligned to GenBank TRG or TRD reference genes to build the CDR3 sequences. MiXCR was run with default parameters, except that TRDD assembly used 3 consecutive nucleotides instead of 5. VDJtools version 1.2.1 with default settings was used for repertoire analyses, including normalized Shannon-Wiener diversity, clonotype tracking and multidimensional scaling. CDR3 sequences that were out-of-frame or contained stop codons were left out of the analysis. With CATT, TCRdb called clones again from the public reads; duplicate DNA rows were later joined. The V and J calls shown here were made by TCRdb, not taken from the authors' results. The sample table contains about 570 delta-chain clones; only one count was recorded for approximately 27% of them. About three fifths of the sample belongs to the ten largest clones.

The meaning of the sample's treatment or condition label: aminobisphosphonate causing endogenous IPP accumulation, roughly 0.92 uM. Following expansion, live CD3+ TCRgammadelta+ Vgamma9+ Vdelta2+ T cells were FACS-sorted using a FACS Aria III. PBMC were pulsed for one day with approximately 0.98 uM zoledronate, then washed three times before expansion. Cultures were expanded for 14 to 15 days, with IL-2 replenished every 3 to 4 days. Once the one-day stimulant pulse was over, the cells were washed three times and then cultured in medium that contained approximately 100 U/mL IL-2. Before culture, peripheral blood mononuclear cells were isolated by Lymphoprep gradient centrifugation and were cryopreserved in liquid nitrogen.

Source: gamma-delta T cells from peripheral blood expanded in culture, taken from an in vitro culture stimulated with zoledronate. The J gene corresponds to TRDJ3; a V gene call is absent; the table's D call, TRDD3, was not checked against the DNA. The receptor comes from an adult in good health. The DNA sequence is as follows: TGTGCCTGTGACAGTTTACTGGGGGAGACGGAGTCCTGGGACACCCGACAGATGTTTTTC. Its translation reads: CACDSLLGETESWDTRQMFF.